This T cell receptor beta chain came from a study (dated by TCRdb to the mid-2010s). This clonotype has a count of ten or more. This receptor's antigen is unknown. No much larger clone exists at a distance of one base, and base qualities are not known. Preparation of the library involved RT-PCR. TCRdb shows the sequencer as Illumina MiSeq. TCRdb trimmed public reads at Q25 via fastp, called clones via MiXCR and kept in-frame beta chains. Rows matching on CDR3 protein sequence are summarized as one entry with the most common DNA and genes. Within this sample are almost 700,000 distinct CDR3 sequences, with over 12% of them counted one time only. The top ten constitute roughly 3.6% of the sample. CDR1 MNHEY and CDR2 SVGAGI are derived from the germline V gene. At the junction V is shortened by 0 bases and J by 3 bases, with 9 bases in between. The CDR3 contains 15 residues, cysteine and phenylalanine counted. The sequence is cut down to CDR3 DNA, 45 bases in frame from base 1.

The sample was memory CD4+ T cells from blood. This clonotype was sampled from a female donor in good health, serving as a healthy control. The chain is encoded by TRBV6-5 joined to TRBJ2-1; no D gene call is confident. The CDR3 sequence is CASSYSGSNYNEQFF. The DNA is as follows: TGTGCCAGCAGTTACTCTGGCAGTAACTACAATGAGCAGTTCTTC.